This T cell receptor beta chain derives from a study of regulatory T cells in long-lasting Graves disease. Study overall: The criterion for persistent Graves' disease was over 5 years of antithyroid drugs with positive TSH receptor antibodies.

Time point denoted: persistent/refractory GD, antithyroid drugs over 5 years with positive TRAb. Preparation of the TCR library used RNA extracted from PBMCs. This clonotype was seen ten or more times. No antigen is known for it. Arm-PCR of CDR3 regions and iRepertoire HTBI primers were the basis on which TCR beta libraries were built. TCRdb reanalysed the multiplex PCR reads using MiXCR and keeps one entry per CDR3 protein. The table includes around 460,000 distinct CDR3 sequences, around a fifth detected once. General study points: What was studied was peripheral blood only, and not thyroid tissue.

Germline CDR1 reads ENHRY; CDR2 reads SYGVKD. The V gene lost 2 bases and the J gene lost 6 bases, with 8 bases spanning the gap. CDR3 length equals 12 residues. This TCR was sampled from a female donor with Graves disease. The specimen comprised peripheral blood mononuclear cells (PBMCs), sampled when the disease was refractory, from a patient treated with antithyroid drugs. The gene calls are TRBV10-3 and TRBJ2-7; D not certain. The DNA of the CDR3 is TGTGCCATCAGTGAGACCGCCATCGAGCAGTACTTC. Translation: CAISETAIEQYF.